A selection of T cell receptor beta chains follows, all from one sample in a study of T-cell reconstitution after alpha-beta-depleted transplantation in children. MiXCR, applied by TCRdb to the PCR reads, yields one record per CDR3 protein. The sample contains 150,000 to 200,000 distinct CDR3 sequences, around 10% of which appear only once. Specimen: PBMCs, collected before TCRalphabeta/CD19-depleted stem cell transplant. These receptors originate from a boy between 2 and 10 years old with acute myeloid leukemia, due to receive a stem cell transplant. The CDR3 runs from the conserved cysteine through the conserved F or W. The order of the fields is CDR3 DNA, CDR3 protein, V gene, J gene, clone size, D gene. A D gene is named only where the DNA matches it firmly. Some rows have no size entry. The others give once, few or many, or a class for an expanded clone.

TGCGCCAGCAGCCCATCGCGGCAGGGAAGCTCCTACAATGAGCAGTTCTTC	CASSPSRQGSSYNEQFF	TRBV4-1	TRBJ2-1	many	-
TGCAGTGCTGGCCGCGGACTATTCGCGGATACGCAGTATTTT	CSAGRGLFADTQYF	TRBV20-1	TRBJ2-3	-	-
TGCGCCAGCAGCGCGGGGACAGGCGACTATGGCTACACCTTC	CASSAGTGDYGYTF	TRBV5-1	TRBJ1-2	many	TRBD1
TGTGCCAGCAGCCGATCGTGGGCAGGAGGGGACACCGGGGAGCTGTTTTTT	CASSRSWAGGDTGELFF	TRBV28	TRBJ2-2	many	-
TGTGCCAGCAGCCCCTCTGTTCGGACTAGCGGACCTTCCTACAATGAGCAGTTCTTC	CASSPSVRTSGPSYNEQFF	TRBV11-1	TRBJ2-1	many	TRBD2
TGTGCCAGCAGCTTAGATATTGCTAGCGCTACCACAGATACGCAGTATTTT	CASSLDIASATTDTQYF	TRBV11-2	TRBJ2-3	many	-
TGCGCCAGCAGCCTCACCCGTGGGCACGAGCAGTACTTC	CASSLTRGHEQYF	TRBV5-1	TRBJ2-7	many	-
TGTGCCAGCAGCCAAGTGGCGGGAGTCGCAGATACGCAGTATTTT	CASSQVAGVADTQYF	TRBV14	TRBJ2-3	many	TRBD2
TGCAGTGCTAGTGGGTGGGGGGACACAGATACGCAGTATTTT	CSASGWGDTDTQYF	TRBV20-1	TRBJ2-3	many	-
TGTGCCAGCAGCCCTAGACAGAGCTCCTATAATTCACCCCTCCACTTT	CASSPRQSSYNSPLHF	TRBV12-3/TRBV12-4	TRBJ1-6	many	-
TGTGCCATCAGTCAGACAGACACCTGGCGGGGCTACACCTTC	CAISQTDTWRGYTF	TRBV10-3	TRBJ1-2	many	-
TGTGCCAGCAGTGATACCAGAGATCAGCCCCAGCATTTT	CASSDTRDQPQHF	TRBV6-1	TRBJ1-5	few	-
TGCGCCAGCAGCTTGAGGCCGACGACCCTATTATACAATGAGCAGTTCTTC	CASSLRPTTLLYNEQFF	TRBV5-1	TRBJ2-1	many	-
TGTGCCACCAGTGATAGGACTAGCGGAAGAACCGGGGAGCTGTTTTTT	CATSDRTSGRTGELFF	TRBV24-1	TRBJ2-2	many	TRBD2
TGTGCCAGCAGCCCGGACAGGGGGCCCTATGGCTACACCTTC	CASSPDRGPYGYTF	TRBV11-2	TRBJ1-2	-	TRBD1
TGTGCCAGCAGTGAAGCCCGATTTGGGGCTAGCAATCAGCCCCAGCATTTT	CASSEARFGASNQPQHF	TRBV6-1	TRBJ1-5	-	-
TGTGCCAGCAGCCGACAGGGAGGGGATACGCAGTATTTT	CASSRQGGDTQYF	TRBV6-4	TRBJ2-3	-	-
TGTGCCAGCAGTCCGTACGGTTTGGGGTTGGATGAGCAGTTCTTC	CASSPYGLGLDEQFF	TRBV27	TRBJ2-1	many	-
TGTGCCACCAGTGAGCCCGGGGCGGGAGAGATATACAATGAGCAGTTCTTC	CATSEPGAGEIYNEQFF	TRBV24-1	TRBJ2-1	-	TRBD2
TGTGCCAGCAGTGACACTAGCGGCTTAGACAATGAGCAGTTCTTC	CASSDTSGLDNEQFF	TRBV28	TRBJ2-1	many	TRBD2
TGCAGCGTTGATCGGGGGACCTATGGCTACACCTTC	CSVDRGTYGYTF	TRBV29-1	TRBJ1-2	many	-
TGCGCCAGCAGCTTAGGTGTAATTAGAGGGACAGGGGCTGTGGAGACCCAGTACTTC	CASSLGVIRGTGAVETQYF	TRBV5-1	TRBJ2-5	many	TRBD1
TGTGCCAGCAGTGAATCTGCCAGGGGGTCGGAGACCCAGTACTTC	CASSESARGSETQYF	TRBV25-1	TRBJ2-5	many	TRBD1
TGTGCCACCAGCAGAGATCAAGCCTACAATCAGCCCCAGCATTTT	CATSRDQAYNQPQHF	TRBV15	TRBJ1-5	many	-
TGCGCCAGCAGAGCCGGGACGCAGATGAATCAGCCCCAGCATTTT	CASRAGTQMNQPQHF	TRBV5-1	TRBJ1-5	many	-
TGCGCCAGCAGCCAAGGGCTGGGGGGGGAAGCTTTCTTT	CASSQGLGGEAFF	TRBV4-1	TRBJ1-1	many	-
TGTGCCAGCAGTTTAACAGCCAGCTCCTACAATGAGCAGTTCTTC	CASSLTASSYNEQFF	TRBV28	TRBJ2-1	many	-
TGTGCCACCCTCCCAAGGGGACAGGGGAATGAGCAGTTCTTC	CATLPRGQGNEQFF	TRBV7-2	TRBJ2-1	many	TRBD1
TGCAGCGTCGGCCGGGACGGAGCCTACGAGCAGTACTTC	CSVGRDGAYEQYF	TRBV29-1	TRBJ2-7	-	-
TGTGCCAGCAGCCTAAGAGGGACAGCTAGCACAGATACGCAGTATTTT	CASSLRGTASTDTQYF	TRBV4-2	TRBJ2-3	many	TRBD1
TGCGCCAGCAGCTTAGCGGGAGCCGCCTACGAGCAGTACTTC	CASSLAGAAYEQYF	TRBV5-1	TRBJ2-7	many	TRBD2
TGTGCCACCAGTGATCCTGGACAGAAGTCAACTAATGAAAAACTGTTTTTT	CATSDPGQKSTNEKLFF	TRBV24-1	TRBJ1-4	many	-
TGTGCCAGCAGGAGGGACGGAAATGAAAAACTGTTTTTT	CASRRDGNEKLFF	TRBV27	TRBJ1-4	many	-
TGCAGTGCTAGGGCCCGGGCGGGGGGCAATCAGCCCCAGCATTTT	CSARARAGGNQPQHF	TRBV20-1	TRBJ1-5	many	-
TGTGCCACCAGTGATTTCAAGTTTGACCCAGGACGCCCGGGGGACACTGAAGCTTTCTTT	CATSDFKFDPGRPGDTEAFF	TRBV24-1	TRBJ1-1	many	-
TGTGCCAGCAGTGTGGCAGGATACACCGGGGAGCTGTTTTTT	CASSVAGYTGELFF	TRBV27	TRBJ2-2	many	-
TGTGCCAGCAGTCCCGACAACCCTAGGGGGCCCCAGCATTTT	CASSPDNPRGPQHF	TRBV12-3/TRBV12-4	TRBJ1-5	many	-
TGCAGTGCTAGAGATCTCGACACCCGCTACGAGCAGTACTTC	CSARDLDTRYEQYF	TRBV20-1	TRBJ2-7	many	-
TGTGCCAGCAGCCTTAGCGGGGGGACGTTGGGTGTGGATACGCAGTATTTT	CASSLSGGTLGVDTQYF	TRBV12-3/TRBV12-4	TRBJ2-3	many	TRBD2
TGTGCCAGCAGCGTCGGGGTCTCAGGTGAGCAGTTCTTC	CASSVGVSGEQFF	TRBV7-8	TRBJ2-1	many	-
TGTGCCAGCAGCGTAGGCCGGAACTTTAATAATTCACCCCTCCACTTT	CASSVGRNFNNSPLHF	TRBV9	TRBJ1-6	-	-
TGCAGCGTTGAAGAGCCGGGACAGGGCCTCTATGGCTACACCTTC	CSVEEPGQGLYGYTF	TRBV29-1	TRBJ1-2	many	TRBD1
TGTGCCAGCAGCTTAGTCACCACAGGGCGGCATGAGCAGTTCTTC	CASSLVTTGRHEQFF	TRBV11-2	TRBJ2-1	-	-
TGTGCCAGCAGCTTAGTGTGGTCTAGCGGGGCAGGTGAGCAGTTCTTC	CASSLVWSSGAGEQFF	TRBV7-9	TRBJ2-1	-	TRBD2
TGTGCCAGCAGCAAAAGGCGACTAGCGGGAAACCGCACCGGGGAGCTGTTTTTT	CASSKRRLAGNRTGELFF	TRBV3-1	TRBJ2-2	many	TRBD2
TGTGCCAGCACCCTCAGCTCCTACGAGCAGTACTTC	CASTLSSYEQYF	TRBV28	TRBJ2-7	many	-
TGTGCCAGCAGCCCGTCTAGGGGCGACACTGAAGCTTTCTTT	CASSPSRGDTEAFF	TRBV12-3/TRBV12-4	TRBJ1-1	many	-
TGTGCCATCAGCGCGGCCGGGGGGTCCACAGATACGCAGTATTTT	CAISAAGGSTDTQYF	TRBV10-3	TRBJ2-3	many	TRBD2
TGTGCCAGCAGTGTCGCCCGGGATGGGTATGGCTACACCTTC	CASSVARDGYGYTF	TRBV6-1	TRBJ1-2	many	-
TGTGCCAGCAGTTACTCCGGGACAGGGTCGGCCTACGAGCAGTACTTC	CASSYSGTGSAYEQYF	TRBV6-2/TRBV6-3	TRBJ2-7	many	TRBD1
TGTGCCAGCAGCCAGAGCACCGGACACCAACCTTCCTACGAGCAGTACTTC	CASSQSTGHQPSYEQYF	TRBV3-1	TRBJ2-7	many	-
TGTGCCAGCAGCCAAACCGGGGGGATTGGTACCGGGGAGCTGTTTTTT	CASSQTGGIGTGELFF	TRBV7-6	TRBJ2-2	many	TRBD2
TGCGCCAGCAGCCAAGGAGAACCGTTATATCAGCCCCAGCATTTT	CASSQGEPLYQPQHF	TRBV4-1	TRBJ1-5	many	-
TGTGCCAGCAGTCCTGACAGCTACAATAGCAATCAGCCCCAGCATTTT	CASSPDSYNSNQPQHF	TRBV12-3/TRBV12-4	TRBJ1-5	many	-
TGCGCCAGCAGCCCAGGGACTGGCTACACCTTC	CASSPGTGYTF	TRBV5-1	TRBJ1-2	many	-
TGCAGTGCTAGAGTGGTCAGGGGCGGAAACTACGAGCAGTACTTC	CSARVVRGGNYEQYF	TRBV20-1	TRBJ2-7	many	-
TGTGCCAGCAGCCAAGTAGGTGGGACAGTAAAGGTTTACGGCGCTGAAGCTTTCTTT	CASSQVGGTVKVYGAEAFF	TRBV4-2	TRBJ1-1	many	TRBD1